This TCR beta chain was captured in a study of a mutant IDH1 vaccine in newly diagnosed glioma. Study-level information: Vaccination followed radiotherapy alone by 4-6 weeks, or accompanied temozolomide cycles. Averaging roughly 40 years of age, treated patients were approximately 62% male and around 38% female. Prior therapy was radiotherapy, temozolomide, or both; most received both.

Time point described: week 5, during vaccination. Every vaccine dose comprised 300 ug of mutant IDH1 20-mer peptide plus topical imiquimod. Data came from immunoSEQ multiplex PCR; TCRdb stores just in-frame clones and leaves some out. The sample holds over 50,000 clones; 70% to 90% are singletons and the top ten take about 3.4%. Points on this clone: Its antigen is not known.

The sequence was collected from a man aged 30-40 years with glioma. The source material was PBMCs, sampled from a glioma patient whose treatment included an IDH1 peptide vaccine.

The CDR3 protein is CASSAKLAGAYNEQFF. CDR3 nucleotides: TGCGCCAGCAGCGCCAAACTAGCGGGGGCCTACAATGAGCAGTTCTTC. The gene calls are TRBV5-1 and TRBJ2-1; 11 bases agree with TRBD2. Germline CDR1 is SGHRS and CDR2 is YFSETQ. This CDR3 has 16 amino acids. V lost 4 bases, J lost 2 bases, and 5 bases stayed unmatched.